The entry below describes one T cell receptor beta chain. Antigen unknown. V was clipped by 2 bases and J by 0 bases; unmatched bases: 6. This CDR3 comprises 16 residues. Germline assignment: CDR1 KGHSH and CDR2 LQKENI. This sample was taken from a study of cytomegalovirus exposure and HLA in healthy donors. Study-level points and caveats: The study reported that TCR beta sequences accurately predicted HLA-A and HLA-B alleles in most subjects. HLA restriction was apparent for most CMV-associated TCR beta chains in a later analysis. TCR beta sequences numbering roughly 18,000 were associated with HLA alleles at 0.05 false discovery rate in a later analysis. The dataset shows that most TCR sequences were rare, while some public TCRs occurred in many donors.

In the PCR, 60 Vbeta and 13 Jbeta primers were used. Sequenced by immunoSEQ multiplex PCR; TCRdb stores in-frame clones only, minus some. Among over 85,000 clones listed, roughly 80% were seen once. The sequence was obtained from a man in his forties in good health and CMV-seronegative. The chain uses TRBV18 and TRBJ1-1, with 7 nucleotides matching TRBD1. Source material: PBMCs. The CDR3 here is CASSPGRQGMNTEAFF. The CDR3 bases are TGTGCCAGCTCACCAGGTAGACAGGGCATGAACACTGAAGCTTTCTTT. Full variable domain (rest looked up from reference TRBV18 and TRBJ1-1): NAGVMQNPRHLVRRRGQEARLRCSPMKGHSHVYWYRQLPEEGLKFMVYLQKENIIDESGMPKERFSAEFPKEGPSILRIQQVVRGDSAAYFCASSPGRQGMNTEAFFGQGTRLTVV.